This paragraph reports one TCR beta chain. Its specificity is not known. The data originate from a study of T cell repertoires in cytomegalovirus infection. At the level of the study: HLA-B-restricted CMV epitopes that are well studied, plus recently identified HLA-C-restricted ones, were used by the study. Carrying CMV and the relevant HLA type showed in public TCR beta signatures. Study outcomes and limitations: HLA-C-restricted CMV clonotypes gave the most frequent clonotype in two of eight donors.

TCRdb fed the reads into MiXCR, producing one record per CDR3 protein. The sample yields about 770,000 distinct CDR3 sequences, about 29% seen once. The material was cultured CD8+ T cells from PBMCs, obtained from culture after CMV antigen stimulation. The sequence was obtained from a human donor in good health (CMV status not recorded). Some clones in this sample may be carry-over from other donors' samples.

The CDR3 sequence: CSANPDTLISYNEQFF. Written as DNA, the CDR3 is TGCAGTGCTAACCCTGACACCCTTATCTCCTACAATGAGCAGTTCTTC. J is TRBJ2-1 and V is TRBV20-1; D is ambiguous. This CDR3 is 16 amino acids long. V was clipped by 4 bases and J by 0 bases, with 16 bases between them. Germline V gene sequence: CDR1 DFQATT, CDR2 SNEGSKA (reference sequence).